This T cell receptor beta chain was sequenced for a study of cytomegalovirus exposure and HLA in healthy donors. CDR3 size: 16 residues. J was trimmed by 4 bases and V by 1 base; bases with no gene match: 7. The V gene's germline CDR1 is SGHVS and CDR2 FQNEAQ. This clone has more than one count but fewer than ten. The PCR had 60 Vbeta and 13 Jbeta primers. Some clones are missing from TCRdb's copy, which holds only in-frame ones; the method was immunoSEQ multiplex PCR. The sample lists around 180,000 clones, 87% occurring once. This TCR was recovered from a girl in the first two years of life in good health and CMV-seronegative. Sequencing input: PBMCs. The chain joins TRBV7-8 to TRBJ1-2; 9 bases are shared with TRBD1. In DNA, the CDR3 is TGTGCCAGCAGCTTAGTGGCGGGACAGGGATTCTATGGCTACACCTTC. Translation gives CASSLVAGQGFYGYTF.